A single sample is the source of the 5 T cell receptor beta chains below, sequenced in a study of graft-versus-host responses after intestinal transplantation. These receptors are not linked to any known antigen. The protocol was immunoSEQ multiplex PCR, while the TCRdb copy is restricted to in-frame clones and leaves out a portion. The sample consists of 100,000 to 110,000 clones, roughly 90% of them appearing once. The specimen was unstimulated CD4+ T cells sorted from spleen or lymph node cells, collected before transplant. Receptors were obtained from a human donor who was the organ donor for an intestinal transplant.

This chain connects TRBV15 to TRBJ2-1; D gene uncertain. The CDR3 spans 15 residues. The germline V and J ends were trimmed by 5 bases and 7 bases, with 18 bases remaining between them. CDR1 is LNHNV and CDR2 is YYDKDF in the germline V gene (reference sequence). The CDR3 spells CATSPLGRYGNEQFF. For the CDR3, the DNA is TGTGCCACCAGCCCCCTCGGTAGGTACGGGAATGAGCAGTTCTTC.

The CDR3, as DNA: TGTGCCAGCAGCTTAGAAGGGGGTAGCAATCAGCCCCAGCATTTT. Amino acid sequence: CASSLEGGSNQPQHF. The chain links TRBV5-5 to TRBJ1-5; weak D call: TRBD1 (6 bases). The length of the CDR3 is 15 residues. Looked up from germline, CDR1 is SGHKS and CDR2 is YYEKEE (reference sequence). With 2 bases removed from V and 0 bases from J, the gap between germline ends came to 9 bases.

The V call is TRBV25-1, the J call TRBJ2-7; the match to TRBD2 covers 7 bases. CDR1 is MGHDK and CDR2 is SYGVNS in the germline V gene. J lost 2 bases, V lost 8 bases, and 6 bases had no gene match. This CDR3 spans 13 amino acids. CDR3 loop: CASSPGGPYEQYF. DNA of the CDR3: TGTGCCAGCTCGCCGGGGGGACCCTACGAGCAGTACTTC.

The V and J genes are TRBV9 and TRBJ2-2, with 7 bases identical to TRBD2. V trimming: 5 bases; J trimming: 2 bases; junction bases outside the gene matches: 6. Germline CDR1 SGDLS, CDR2 YYNGEE. The length of the CDR3 is 15 residues. CDR3 region: CASRGSGSNTGELFF. The CDR3 region has the DNA TGTGCCAGCAGGGGTAGCGGGTCCAACACCGGGGAGCTGTTTTTT.

The chain's CDR3 is CASSPNIYEQYF. The CDR3 DNA is TGTGCCAGCAGCCCGAATATATACGAGCAGTACTTC. The chain uses TRBV28 and TRBJ2-7; unclear D gene. Looked up from germline, CDR1 is MDHEN and CDR2 is SYDVKM. The CDR3 is 12 amino acids. The germline V and J ends were trimmed by 6 bases and 4 bases, with 10 bases remaining between them.